The next 5 T cell receptor beta chains were all read from a single sample in a study of blood T cell repertoires in COVID-19. Some clones are missing from TCRdb's copy, which holds only in-frame ones; the method was immunoSEQ multiplex PCR. The sample shows some 58,000 clones, 92% of them seen only once. The sample taken for sequencing was peripheral blood. Receptors were obtained from a man between 45 and 60 years old with active COVID-19.

V gene TRBV2 combines with J gene TRBJ1-1; D ambiguous. CDR3 length equals 15 residues. CDR1 and CDR2 (germline): SNHLY, FYNNEI. The V end lost 4 bases, the J end lost 1 base, and 13 bases lay between the germline ends. CDR3 nucleotides: TGTGCCAGCAGTGTATCGTCCAGAAAGAACACTGAAGCTTTCTTT. This sequence encodes CASSVSSRKNTEAFF.

The chain has TRBV19 and TRBJ2-7; 8 positions agree with TRBD1. The J segment lost 0 bases and the V segment lost 1 base, leaving 5 bases of the junction unmatched. This CDR3 contains 16 residues. The germline V gene encodes CDR1 LNHDA and CDR2 SQIVND (reference sequence). The CDR3 DNA is TGTGCCAGTAGTATAGCCAGGACAGGGAGCTCCTACGAGCAGTACTTC. The encoded protein is CASSIARTGSSYEQYF. The whole variable domain, filled in from reference TRBV19 and TRBJ2-7, reads DGGITQSPKYLFRKEGQNVTLSCEQNLNHDAMYWYRQDPGQGLRLIYYSQIVNDFQKGDIAEGYSVSREKKESFPLTVTSAQKNPTAFYLCASSIARTGSSYEQYFGPGTRLTVT.

The chain links TRBV2 to TRBJ1-5; D is perhaps TRBD1 (5 bases). The CDR3 has 14 residues. CDR1 and CDR2 from the germline V gene are SNHLY and FYNNEI. The V end was cut by 4 bases, the J end by 1 base, with 8 bases between. The CDR3 loop is CASSVQGSNQPQHF. The CDR3, as DNA: TGTGCCAGCAGTGTTCAGGGCAGCAATCAGCCCCAGCATTTT.

The gene calls are TRBV20-1 and TRBJ2-3; D is unclear. The V end lost 3 bases, the J end lost 4 bases, and 8 bases lay between the germline ends. This CDR3 contains 12 residues. Per germline, CDR1 DFQATT and CDR2 SNEGSKA (reference sequence). CDR3 sequence (DNA): TGCAGTGCTAGTACTGGAGCAGATACGCAGTATTTT. Its translation: CSASTGADTQYF.

The rearrangement joins TRBV5-6 to TRBJ1-5, with no clear D. Germline CDR1 SGHDT, CDR2 YYEEEE. The CDR3 extends over 13 amino acids. V was clipped by 0 bases and J by 5 bases, with 6 bases between them. CDR3 bases: TGTGCCAGCAGCTTGGGCAAGCATCAGCCCCAGCATTTT. This gives the protein CASSLGKHQPQHF.